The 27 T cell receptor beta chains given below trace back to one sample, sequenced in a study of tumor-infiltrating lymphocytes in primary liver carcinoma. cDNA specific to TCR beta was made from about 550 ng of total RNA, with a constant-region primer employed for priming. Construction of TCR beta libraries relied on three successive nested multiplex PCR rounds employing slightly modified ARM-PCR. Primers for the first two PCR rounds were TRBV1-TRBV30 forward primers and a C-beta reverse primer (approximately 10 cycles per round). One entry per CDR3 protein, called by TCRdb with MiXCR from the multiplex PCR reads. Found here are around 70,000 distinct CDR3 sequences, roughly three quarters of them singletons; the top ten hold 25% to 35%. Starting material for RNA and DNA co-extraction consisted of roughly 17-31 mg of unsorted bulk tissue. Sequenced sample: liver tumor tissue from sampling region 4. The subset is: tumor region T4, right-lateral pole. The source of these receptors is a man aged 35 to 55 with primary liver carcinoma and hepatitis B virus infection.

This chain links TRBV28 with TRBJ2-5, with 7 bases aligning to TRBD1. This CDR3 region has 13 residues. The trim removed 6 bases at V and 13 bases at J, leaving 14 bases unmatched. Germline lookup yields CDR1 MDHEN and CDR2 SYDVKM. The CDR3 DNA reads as TGTGCCAGCAGATCTACAGGGGTAGAGATCCGGTACTTC. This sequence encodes CASRSTGVEIRYF.

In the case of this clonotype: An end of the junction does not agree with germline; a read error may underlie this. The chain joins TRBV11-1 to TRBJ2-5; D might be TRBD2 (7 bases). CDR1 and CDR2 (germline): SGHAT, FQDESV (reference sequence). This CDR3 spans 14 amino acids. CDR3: CTSSAGASQGTQYF. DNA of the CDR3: TGTACCAGCAGCGCGGGGGCATCTCAAGGGACCCAGTACTTC.

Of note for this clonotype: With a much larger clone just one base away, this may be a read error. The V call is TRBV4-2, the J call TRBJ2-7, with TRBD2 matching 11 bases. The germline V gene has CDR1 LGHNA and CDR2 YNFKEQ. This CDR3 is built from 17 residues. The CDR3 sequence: CAGSLRFLAGGTYAQYF. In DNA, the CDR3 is TGTGCCGGCAGCCTTCGTTTCCTAGCGGGAGGCACCTACGCGCAGTACTTC.

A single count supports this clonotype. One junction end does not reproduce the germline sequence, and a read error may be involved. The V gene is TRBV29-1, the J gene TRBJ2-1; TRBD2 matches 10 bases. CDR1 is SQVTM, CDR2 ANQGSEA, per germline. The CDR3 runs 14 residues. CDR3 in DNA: TGCAGCGTTGGAGGACTAGCGGTCGGGATTGAGCACTTCTTC. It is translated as CSVGGLAVGIEHFF.

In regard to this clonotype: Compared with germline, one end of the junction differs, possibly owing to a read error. CDR3 coding DNA: TGTGTCAGCAGCTTAGGGCAGGGACGCACTGAAGCTTTCTTT. Protein sequence: CVSSLGQGRTEAFF. The chain joins TRBV7-8 to TRBJ1-1; tentatively, D is TRBD1 (5 bases). CDR3 length: 14 amino acids. The germline CDR1 and CDR2 sequences are SGHVS and FQNEAQ. Full variable domain (rest looked up from reference TRBV7-8 and TRBJ1-1): GAGVSQSPRYKVAKRGQDVALRCDPISGHVSLFWYQQALGQGPEFLTYFQNEAQLDKSGLPSDRFFAERPEGSVSTLKIQRTQQEDSAVYLCVSSLGQGRTEAFFGQGTRLTVV.

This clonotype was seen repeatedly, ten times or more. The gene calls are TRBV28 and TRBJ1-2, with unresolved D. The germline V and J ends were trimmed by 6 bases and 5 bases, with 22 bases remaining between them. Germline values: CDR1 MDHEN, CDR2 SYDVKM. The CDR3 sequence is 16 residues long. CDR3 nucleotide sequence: TGTGCCAGCAGGATCAGCACAAGTTTGACTAGATATGGCTACACCTTC. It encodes CASRISTSLTRYGYTF.

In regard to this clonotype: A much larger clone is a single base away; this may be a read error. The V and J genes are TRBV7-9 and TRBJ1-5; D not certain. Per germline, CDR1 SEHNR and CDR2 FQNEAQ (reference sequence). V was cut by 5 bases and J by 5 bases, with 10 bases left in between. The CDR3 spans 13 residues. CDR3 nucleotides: TGTGCCAGCAGCCCTAGGCAAGATCAGCCCCAGCATTTT. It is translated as CASSPRQDQPQHF. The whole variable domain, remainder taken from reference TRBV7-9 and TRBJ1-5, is DTGVSQNPRHKITKRGQNVTFRCDPISEHNRLYWYRQTLGQGPEFLTYFQNEAQLEKSRLLSDRFSAERPKGSFSTLEIQRTEQGDSAMYLCASSPRQDQPQHFGDGTRLSIL.

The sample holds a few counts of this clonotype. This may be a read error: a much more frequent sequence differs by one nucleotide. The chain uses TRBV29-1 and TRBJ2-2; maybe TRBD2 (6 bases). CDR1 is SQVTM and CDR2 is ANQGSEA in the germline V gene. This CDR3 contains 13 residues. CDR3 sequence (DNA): TGCAGCGTCTACGACACCTACACCGGGGGGCTGTTTTTT. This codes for CSVYDTYTGGLFF.

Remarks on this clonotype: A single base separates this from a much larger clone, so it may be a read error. The CDR3 protein is CASGLEGTQGYTF. The CDR3, as DNA: TGCGCCAGCGGCTTGGAAGGCACCCAGGGCTACACCTTC. The chain employs TRBV5-1 and TRBJ1-2; the D is unclear. This CDR3 comprises 13 residues. CDR1 SGHRS and CDR2 YFSETQ come from the germline V gene.

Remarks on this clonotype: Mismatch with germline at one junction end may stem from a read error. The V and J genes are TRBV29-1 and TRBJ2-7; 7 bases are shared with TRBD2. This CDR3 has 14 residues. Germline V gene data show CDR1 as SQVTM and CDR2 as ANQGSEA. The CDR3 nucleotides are TGCAGCGTTCGACTAGCTCCTCCGCCCTATGAGCAGTACTTC. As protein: CSVRLAPPPYEQYF.

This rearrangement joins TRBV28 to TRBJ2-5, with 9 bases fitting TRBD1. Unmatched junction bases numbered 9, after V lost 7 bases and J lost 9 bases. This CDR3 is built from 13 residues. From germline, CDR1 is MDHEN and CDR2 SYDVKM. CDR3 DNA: TGTGCCAGCAATGAGGACAGGGGAACCTCCCAGTACTTC. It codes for CASNEDRGTSQYF. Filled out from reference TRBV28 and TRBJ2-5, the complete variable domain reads DVKVTQSSRYLVKRTGEKVFLECVQDMDHENMFWYRQDPGLGLRLIYFSYDVKMKEKGDIPEGYSVSREKKERFSLILESASTNQTSMYLCASNEDRGTSQYFGPGTRLLVL.

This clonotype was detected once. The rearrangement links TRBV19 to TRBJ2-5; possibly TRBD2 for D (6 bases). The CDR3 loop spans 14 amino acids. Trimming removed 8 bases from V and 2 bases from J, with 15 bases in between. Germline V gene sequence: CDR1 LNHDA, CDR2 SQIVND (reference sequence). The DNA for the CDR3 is TGTGCCAGTGGTCTACTAGCTTTGCAAGAGACCCAGTACTTC. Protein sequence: CASGLLALQETQYF.

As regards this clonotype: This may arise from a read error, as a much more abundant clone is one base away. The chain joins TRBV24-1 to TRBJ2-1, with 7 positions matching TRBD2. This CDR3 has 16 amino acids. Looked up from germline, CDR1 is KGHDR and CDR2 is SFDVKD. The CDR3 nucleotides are TGTGCCACCAGTGATACCCTAGCGGCCTCCTACGATGAGCAGTTCTTC. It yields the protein CATSDTLAASYDEQFF.

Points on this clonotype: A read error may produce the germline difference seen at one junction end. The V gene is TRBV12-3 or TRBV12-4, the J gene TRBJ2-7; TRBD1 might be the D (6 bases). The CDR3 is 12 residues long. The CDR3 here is CASSMTGYEQYF. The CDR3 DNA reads TGTGCCAGCAGCATGACAGGCTACGAGCAGTATTTC.

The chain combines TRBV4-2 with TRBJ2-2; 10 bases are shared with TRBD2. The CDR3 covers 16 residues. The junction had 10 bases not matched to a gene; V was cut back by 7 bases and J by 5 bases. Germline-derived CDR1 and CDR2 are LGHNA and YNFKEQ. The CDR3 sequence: CASTSGTSVKTGELFF. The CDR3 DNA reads TGTGCCAGCACCTCGGGGACTAGCGTGAAGACCGGGGAGCTGTTTTTT.

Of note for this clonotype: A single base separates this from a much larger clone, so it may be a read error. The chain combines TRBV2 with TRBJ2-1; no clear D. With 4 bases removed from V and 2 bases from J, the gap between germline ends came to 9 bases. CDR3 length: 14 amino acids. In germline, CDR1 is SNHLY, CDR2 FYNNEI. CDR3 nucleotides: TGTGCCAGCAGTGGAAGGGAAACCTACAATGAGCAGTTCTTC. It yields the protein CASSGRETYNEQFF.

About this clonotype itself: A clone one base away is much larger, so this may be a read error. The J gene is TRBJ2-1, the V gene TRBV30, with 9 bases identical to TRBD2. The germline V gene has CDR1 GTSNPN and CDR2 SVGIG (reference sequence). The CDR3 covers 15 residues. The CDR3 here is CAWIEAGGGHNEHFF. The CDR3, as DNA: TGTGCCTGGATCGAGGCGGGAGGGGGACACAATGAGCACTTCTTC. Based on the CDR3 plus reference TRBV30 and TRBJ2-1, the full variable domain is SQTIHQWPATLVQPVGSPLSLECTVEGTSNPNLYWYRQAAGRGLQLLFYSVGIGQISSEVPQNLSASRPQDRQFILSSKKLLLSDSGFYLCAWIEAGGGHNEHFFGPGTRLTVL.

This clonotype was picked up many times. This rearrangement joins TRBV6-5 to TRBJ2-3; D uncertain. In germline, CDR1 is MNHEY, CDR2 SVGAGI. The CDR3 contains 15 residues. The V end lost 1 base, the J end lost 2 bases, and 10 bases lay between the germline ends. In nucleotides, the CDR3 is TGTGCCAGCAGTTACTTTGGCCAGCACACAGATACGCAGTATTTT. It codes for CASSYFGQHTDTQYF.

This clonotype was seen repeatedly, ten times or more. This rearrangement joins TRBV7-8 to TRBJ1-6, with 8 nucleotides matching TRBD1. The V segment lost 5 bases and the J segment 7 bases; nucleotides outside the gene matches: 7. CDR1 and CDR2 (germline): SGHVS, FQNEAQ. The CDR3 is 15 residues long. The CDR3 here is CASSGQGRGNSPLHF. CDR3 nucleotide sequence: TGTGCCAGCAGCGGACAGGGAAGAGGGAATTCACCCCTCCACTTT.

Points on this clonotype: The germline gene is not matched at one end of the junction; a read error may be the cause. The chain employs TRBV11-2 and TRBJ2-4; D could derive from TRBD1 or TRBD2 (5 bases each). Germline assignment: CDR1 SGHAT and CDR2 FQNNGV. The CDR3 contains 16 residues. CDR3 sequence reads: CASSLDSGLAKSIKYF. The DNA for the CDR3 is TGTGCCAGTAGCTTAGATTCGGGGCTAGCCAAAAGCATTAAGTACTTC.

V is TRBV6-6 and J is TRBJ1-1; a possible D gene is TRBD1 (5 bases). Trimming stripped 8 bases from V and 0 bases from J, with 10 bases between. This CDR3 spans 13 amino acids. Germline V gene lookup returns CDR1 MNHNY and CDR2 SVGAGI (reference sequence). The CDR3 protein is CASVGRMNTEAFF. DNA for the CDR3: TGTGCCAGCGTGGGACGCATGAACACTGAAGCTTTCTTT.

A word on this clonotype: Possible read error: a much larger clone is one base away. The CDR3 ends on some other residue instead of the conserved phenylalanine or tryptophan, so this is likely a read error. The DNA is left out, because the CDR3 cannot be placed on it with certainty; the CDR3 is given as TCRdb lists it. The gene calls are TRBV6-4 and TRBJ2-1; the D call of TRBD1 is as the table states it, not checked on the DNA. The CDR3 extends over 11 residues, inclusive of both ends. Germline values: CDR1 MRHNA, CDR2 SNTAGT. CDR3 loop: CASSVRQGKFL.

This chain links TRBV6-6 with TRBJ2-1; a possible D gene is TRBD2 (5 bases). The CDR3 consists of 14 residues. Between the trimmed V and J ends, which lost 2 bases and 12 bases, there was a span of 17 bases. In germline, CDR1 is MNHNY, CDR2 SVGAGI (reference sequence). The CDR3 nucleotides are TGTGCCAGCAGTTACGGTGGGAGAGCGGTCGGGCAGTTCTTC. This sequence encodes CASSYGGRAVGQFF.

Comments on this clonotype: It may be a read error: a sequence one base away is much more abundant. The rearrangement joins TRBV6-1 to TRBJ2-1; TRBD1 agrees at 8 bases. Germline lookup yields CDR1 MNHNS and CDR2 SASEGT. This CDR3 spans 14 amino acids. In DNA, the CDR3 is TGTGCCAGCAATGAACCCGACAGGGGAGGAGAGCAGTTCTTC. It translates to CASNEPDRGGEQFF.

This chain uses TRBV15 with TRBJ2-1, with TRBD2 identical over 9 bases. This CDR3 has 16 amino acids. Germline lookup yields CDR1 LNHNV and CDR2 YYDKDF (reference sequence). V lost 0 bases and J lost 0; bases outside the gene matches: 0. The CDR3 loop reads CATSREAGGSYNEQFF. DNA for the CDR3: TGTGCCACCAGCAGAGAAGCGGGAGGCTCCTACAATGAGCAGTTCTTC.

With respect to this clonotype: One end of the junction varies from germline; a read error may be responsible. CDR3 in DNA: TGTGCCAGCAGTGAAGAGAGGAGCTACGCGCAGTACTTT. Its translation: CASSEERSYAQYF. The chain links TRBV6-1 to TRBJ2-7; no definite D call. CDR3 length: 13 residues. Looked up from germline, CDR1 is MNHNS and CDR2 is SASEGT.

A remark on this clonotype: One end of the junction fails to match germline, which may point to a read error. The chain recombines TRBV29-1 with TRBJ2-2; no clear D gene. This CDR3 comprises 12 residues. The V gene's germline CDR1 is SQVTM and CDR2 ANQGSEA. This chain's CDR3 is CSVDKNTWELFF. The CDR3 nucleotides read TGCAGCGTTGATAAAAACACCTGGGAGCTGTTTTTT.